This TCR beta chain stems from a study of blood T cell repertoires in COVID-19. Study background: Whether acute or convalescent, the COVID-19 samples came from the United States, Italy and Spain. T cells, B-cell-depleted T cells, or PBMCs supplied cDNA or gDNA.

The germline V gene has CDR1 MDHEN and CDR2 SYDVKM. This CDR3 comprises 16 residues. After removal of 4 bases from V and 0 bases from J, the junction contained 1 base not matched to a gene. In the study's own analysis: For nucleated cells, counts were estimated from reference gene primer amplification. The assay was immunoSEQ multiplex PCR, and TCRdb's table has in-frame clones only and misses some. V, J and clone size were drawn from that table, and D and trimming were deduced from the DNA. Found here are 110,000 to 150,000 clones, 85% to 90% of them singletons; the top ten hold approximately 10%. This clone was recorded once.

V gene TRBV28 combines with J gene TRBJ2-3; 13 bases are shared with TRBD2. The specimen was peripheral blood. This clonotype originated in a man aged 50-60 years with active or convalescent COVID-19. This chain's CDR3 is CASSWGLAGSTDTQYF. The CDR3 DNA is TGTGCCAGCAGTTGGGGACTAGCGGGGAGCACAGATACGCAGTATTTT.